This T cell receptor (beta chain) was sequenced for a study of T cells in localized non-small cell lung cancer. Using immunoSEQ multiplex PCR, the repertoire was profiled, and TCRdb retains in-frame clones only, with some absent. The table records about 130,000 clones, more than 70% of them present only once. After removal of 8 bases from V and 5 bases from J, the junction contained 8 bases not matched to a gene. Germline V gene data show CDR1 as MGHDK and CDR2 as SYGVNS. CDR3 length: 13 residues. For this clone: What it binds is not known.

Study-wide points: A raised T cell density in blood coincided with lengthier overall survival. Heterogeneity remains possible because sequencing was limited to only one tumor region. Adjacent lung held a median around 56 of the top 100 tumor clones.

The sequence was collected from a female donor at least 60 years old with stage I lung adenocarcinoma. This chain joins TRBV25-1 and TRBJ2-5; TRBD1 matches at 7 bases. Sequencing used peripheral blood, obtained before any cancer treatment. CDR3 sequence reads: CASGRQGRETQYF. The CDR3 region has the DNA TGTGCCAGCGGGAGACAGGGTCGGGAGACCCAGTACTTC.